Detailed here is one TCR beta chain. The sample is drawn from a study of cytomegalovirus exposure and HLA in healthy donors. In germline, CDR1 is SGHNT, CDR2 YYREEE (reference sequence). The ends were cut back, 1 base at V and 7 bases at J, with 11 bases in the middle. The CDR3 is made up of 13 amino acids. The PCR was carried out with 60 Vbeta primers and 13 Jbeta primers. Clones were sequenced by immunoSEQ multiplex PCR, and TCRdb holds only the in-frame ones, with some missing. The table shows 120,000 to 150,000 clones, with around 80% occurring only once. The source of this sequence is a man aged 25-45 years in good health and CMV-seronegative. The specimen sequenced was PBMCs. The genes are TRBV5-4 and TRBJ1-2; D gene ambiguous. The CDR3 coding sequence is TGTGCCAGCAGCTTGTTGGGTGAGGTTGGCTACACCTTC. It specifies CASSLLGEVGYTF.